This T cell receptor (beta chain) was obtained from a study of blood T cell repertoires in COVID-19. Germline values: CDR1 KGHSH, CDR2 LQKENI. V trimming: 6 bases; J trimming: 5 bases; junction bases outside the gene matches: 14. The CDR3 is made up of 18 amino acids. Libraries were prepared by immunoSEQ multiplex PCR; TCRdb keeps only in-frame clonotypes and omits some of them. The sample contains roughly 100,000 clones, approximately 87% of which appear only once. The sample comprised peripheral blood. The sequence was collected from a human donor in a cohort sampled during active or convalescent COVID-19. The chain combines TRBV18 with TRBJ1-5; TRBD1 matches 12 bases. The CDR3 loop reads CASSRLGWGTGGDQPQHF. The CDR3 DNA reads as TGTGCCAGCTCTCGACTTGGGTGGGGGACAGGGGGCGATCAGCCCCAGCATTTT.